This TCR beta chain was found in a study of technical replicates of blood from a few donors. Trimming pared 2 bases from V and 0 bases from J, leaving 18 bases between. CDR1 and CDR2 (germline): SGHRS, YFSETQ. This CDR3 comprises 19 residues. Data came from immunoSEQ multiplex PCR; TCRdb stores just in-frame clones and leaves some out. The sample records over 75,000 clones, approximately 94% being singletons. Sequencing was performed on T cells isolated from PBMCs. This TCR was sampled from a human donor in good health. The chain combines TRBV5-1 with TRBJ2-6; no clear D. CDR3: CASSLYMTAEHSGANVLTF. The CDR3 DNA reads as TGCGCCAGCAGCTTATATATGACTGCCGAACACTCTGGGGCCAACGTCCTGACTTTC.